Below are 28 T cell receptor beta chains sequenced from a single sample in a study of cytomegalovirus exposure and HLA in healthy donors. Primers: 60 Vbeta forward and 13 Jbeta reverse. The protocol was immunoSEQ multiplex PCR, while the TCRdb copy is restricted to in-frame clones and leaves out a portion. The sample contains approximately 160,000 clones, 65% to 70% of which appear only once. The sequencing input was PBMCs. The receptor source for this set is a woman under 30 in good health and CMV-seropositive.

This clone occurred a few times. The genes are TRBV27 and TRBJ2-5, with 9 nucleotides matching TRBD2. The J call could be wrong; TRBJ2-7 is a better fit for the DNA end. CDR3 length: 16 residues. CDR1 MNHEY and CDR2 SMNVEV come from the germline V gene (reference sequence). The CDR3 sequence is CASSTGAGGKGYEQYF. In nucleotides, the CDR3 is TGTGCCAGCTCCACCGGGGCGGGAGGGAAGGGGTACGAGCAGTACTTC.

This clone turned up a few times. The chain combines TRBV28 with TRBJ2-3; 7 nucleotides line up with TRBD2. J gave up 1 base and V 5 bases, and 3 bases lay outside the gene matches. This CDR3 has 14 amino acids. The germline CDR1 and CDR2 sequences are MDHEN and SYDVKM. CDR3 coding DNA: TGTGCCAGCAGTCTCACTAGCGGCACAGATACGCAGTATTTT. This gives the protein CASSLTSGTDTQYF. Full variable domain (outside the CDR3, taken from reference TRBV28 and TRBJ2-3): DVKVTQSSRYLVKRTGEKVFLECVQDMDHENMFWYRQDPGLGLRLIYFSYDVKMKEKGDIPEGYSVSREKKERFSLILESASTNQTSMYLCASSLTSGTDTQYFGPGTRLTVL.

This rearrangement joins TRBV19 to TRBJ1-4, with 9 bases identical to TRBD1. Germline V CDR1 and CDR2: LNHDA, SQIVND (reference sequence). J gave up 0 bases and V 10 bases, and 9 bases lay outside the gene matches. The CDR3 is 16 residues long. The CDR3 here is CATTDRGFATNEKLFF. In DNA form, the CDR3 reads TGTGCCACAACGGACAGGGGCTTTGCAACTAATGAAAAACTGTTTTTT.

This clone was seen only a few times. The V call is TRBV30, the J call TRBJ2-3, with 7 bases that match TRBD2. The V segment lost 6 bases and the J segment 5 bases; nucleotides outside the gene matches: 11. Germline loops: CDR1 GTSNPN, CDR2 SVGIG (reference sequence). The CDR3 loop spans 14 amino acids. In DNA, the CDR3 is TGTGCCTGTATGGCGGGGGATGGGAAAGATACGCAGTATTTT. Translation gives CACMAGDGKDTQYF.

This clone showed up just a few times. The chain carries TRBV7-9 and TRBJ2-7; 7 bases map to TRBD1. The V and J ends lost 8 bases and 2 bases, in that order; junction bases with no gene match: 15. CDR3 length: 16 residues. CDR1 and CDR2 from the germline V gene are SEHNR and FQNEAQ (reference sequence). CDR3 coding DNA: TGTGCCAGCGCCCAAGTTCCGGGACAGTCCGCCTACGAGCAGTACTTC. Translated: CASAQVPGQSAYEQYF.

The chain joins TRBV19 to TRBJ1-3; the D is unclear. The germline V gene encodes CDR1 LNHDA and CDR2 SQIVND (reference sequence). The V end was cut by 8 bases, the J end by 0 bases, with 11 bases between. The CDR3 length is 14 residues. As DNA, the CDR3 is TGTGCCAGTCGTTACAGAGACTCTGGAAACACCATATATTTT. This sequence encodes CASRYRDSGNTIYF.

The chain employs TRBV18 and TRBJ1-1, with TRBD1 identical over 9 bases. The V and J ends lost 3 bases and 1 base, in that order; junction bases with no gene match: 6. The CDR3 loop spans 16 amino acids. The germline V gene has CDR1 KGHSH and CDR2 LQKENI. The chain's CDR3 is CASSPPGQGANTEAFF. As DNA, the CDR3 is TGTGCCAGCTCACCTCCGGGACAGGGAGCGAACACTGAAGCTTTCTTT.

For this clone: At one of its ends the junction is not consistent with the germline gene, which may arise from a read error. This rearrangement joins TRBV7-7 to TRBJ2-7; 10 nucleotides agree with TRBD1. CDR1 is SSHAT, CDR2 FNYEAQ, per germline (reference sequence). This CDR3 region has 14 residues. The CDR3 region has the DNA TGTGCTAGCAGCTTAGCGGGACAGGGGTACGAGCAGTACTTC. It is translated as CASSLAGQGYEQYF.

The J gene is TRBJ2-7, the V gene TRBV19; possibly TRBD1 for D (5 bases). V was clipped by 3 bases and J by 2 bases, with 8 bases between them. Per germline, CDR1 LNHDA and CDR2 SQIVND (reference sequence). The CDR3 has 13 residues. The CDR3 DNA follows: TGTGCCAGTAGTATCGCGACAGCCTACGAGCAGTACTTC. Translating gives CASSIATAYEQYF. Using reference TRBV19 and TRBJ2-7 for the parts outside the CDR3, the full variable domain is DGGITQSPKYLFRKEGQNVTLSCEQNLNHDAMYWYRQDPGQGLRLIYYSQIVNDFQKGDIAEGYSVSREKKESFPLTVTSAQKNPTAFYLCASSIATAYEQYFGPGTRLTVT.

The V and J genes are TRBV5-4 and TRBJ2-2; 7 bases are a match to TRBD1. Germline V gene lookup returns CDR1 SGHNT and CDR2 YYREEE (reference sequence). CDR3 length: 15 residues. J lost 3 bases, V lost 3 bases, and 5 bases had no gene match. The DNA for the CDR3 is TGTGCCAGCAGCTCCCTCGACAGGGACACCGGGGAGCTGTTTTTT. It codes for CASSSLDRDTGELFF.

The chain links TRBV19 to TRBJ2-7; 7 bases line up with TRBD1. The CDR3 covers 15 residues. Germline V lookup: CDR1 LNHDA, CDR2 SQIVND (reference sequence). Trimming removed 6 bases from V and 7 bases from J; junction bases left unmatched: 15. In nucleotides, the CDR3 is TGTGCCAGTAGCCCCAGACAGGGCCCCACGTATGAGCAGTACTTC. It specifies CASSPRQGPTYEQYF. The variable domain in full, completed from reference TRBV19 and TRBJ2-7, reads DGGITQSPKYLFRKEGQNVTLSCEQNLNHDAMYWYRQDPGQGLRLIYYSQIVNDFQKGDIAEGYSVSREKKESFPLTVTSAQKNPTAFYLCASSPRQGPTYEQYFGPGTRLTVT.

This clone was seen only a few times. The gene calls are TRBV7-9 and TRBJ2-1; 7 nucleotides agree with TRBD2. The CDR3 sequence is 16 residues long. The V gene's germline CDR1 is SEHNR and CDR2 FQNEAQ (reference sequence). J was trimmed by 0 bases and V by 4 bases; bases with no gene match: 6. The DNA for the CDR3 is TGTGCCAGCAGCTCCAGCGGGGCCAGCTCCTACAATGAGCAGTTCTTC. Amino acid sequence: CASSSSGASSYNEQFF.

The CDR3 sequence is CAWSPRVTEAFF. In nucleotides, the CDR3 is TGTGCCTGGAGTCCCAGGGTAACCGAAGCTTTCTTT. The V call is TRBV30, the J call TRBJ1-1; the D gene is possibly TRBD1 (5 bases). The V end was cut by 2 bases, the J end by 8 bases, with 12 bases between. Looked up from germline, CDR1 is GTSNPN and CDR2 is SVGIG (reference sequence). The CDR3 runs 12 residues.

This chain joins TRBV7-3 and TRBJ1-1, with TRBD1 matching 9 bases. Germline CDR1 and CDR2: SGHTA and FQGTGA. With 3 bases clipped from V and 4 bases from J, the junction kept 12 bases outside the gene matches. The CDR3 consists of 17 residues. The CDR3 sequence: CASSFRDRAVGSTEAFF. In nucleotides, the CDR3 is TGTGCCAGCAGCTTCCGGGACAGGGCAGTAGGAAGCACTGAAGCTTTCTTT.

The V gene is TRBV11-1, the J gene TRBJ1-1; 7 nucleotides match TRBD1. This CDR3 is built from 15 residues. Germline values: CDR1 SGHAT, CDR2 FQDESV (reference sequence). The junction had 6 bases not matched to a gene; V was cut back by 5 bases and J by 0 bases. CDR3 DNA: TGTGCCAGCAGCCCCTGGACAGGAATGAACACTGAAGCTTTCTTT. It is translated as CASSPWTGMNTEAFF.

The chain links TRBV6-5 to TRBJ2-1; no reliable D call. Trimming took 6 bases from V and 4 from J, leaving 4 bases between them. The CDR3 has 11 residues. The germline CDR1 and CDR2 sequences are MNHEY and SVGAGI. The CDR3 region has the DNA TGTGCCAGCAGCCAATACAATGAGCAGTTCTTC. It translates to CASSQYNEQFF.

The rearrangement joins TRBV5-1 to TRBJ2-3; 9 bases agree with TRBD1. This CDR3 comprises 13 residues. J was trimmed by 4 bases and V by 6 bases; bases with no gene match: 3. Per the germline V gene, CDR1 is SGHRS and CDR2 is YFSETQ. In nucleotides, the CDR3 is TGCGCCAGCACGACAGGGGGAGCAGATACGCAGTATTTT. It specifies CASTTGGADTQYF.

The chain uses TRBV19 and TRBJ1-2; no reliable D call. Trimming pared 3 bases from V and 8 bases from J, leaving 16 bases between. The germline gives CDR1 LNHDA, CDR2 SQIVND (reference sequence). The CDR3 contains 14 residues. The CDR3 loop reads CASSIGLLEEGYTF. DNA for the CDR3: TGTGCCAGTAGTATCGGTCTACTTGAGGAGGGCTACACCTTC.

The gene calls are TRBV5-4 and TRBJ1-3; TRBD1 agrees at 9 bases. There are 13 residues in the CDR3. Germline CDR1 and CDR2: SGHNT and YYREEE (reference sequence). J lost 4 bases, V lost 9 bases, and 5 bases had no gene match. The CDR3 DNA sequence: TGTGCCACGGGACAGGGAGCAGGAAACACCATATATTTT. Its protein is CATGQGAGNTIYF.

The chain employs TRBV28 and TRBJ2-7; 14 nucleotides align to TRBD2. J gave up 0 bases and V 5 bases, and 6 bases lay outside the gene matches. This CDR3 spans 17 amino acids. The V gene's germline CDR1 is MDHEN and CDR2 SYDVKM. The CDR3 region is CASSPGTSGRNSYEQYF. The CDR3 nucleotides are TGTGCCAGCAGTCCCGGGACTAGCGGGAGAAACTCCTACGAGCAGTACTTC.

V gene TRBV27 combines with J gene TRBJ2-1; D is perhaps TRBD2 (6 bases). This CDR3 region has 17 residues. Germline-derived CDR1 and CDR2 are MNHEY and SMNVEV (reference sequence). Trimming left V 7 bases short and J 1 base short, with 20 bases between. The chain's CDR3 is CASIPYMSGRSYNEQFF. The CDR3, as DNA: TGTGCCAGCATTCCATATATGAGCGGGCGATCCTACAATGAGCAGTTCTTC.

The V and J genes are TRBV28 and TRBJ1-2, with D perhaps matching TRBD1 (5 bases). Germline V gene sequence: CDR1 MDHEN, CDR2 SYDVKM. Between the trimmed V and J ends, which lost 8 bases and 4 bases, there was a span of 8 bases. The CDR3 extends over 11 amino acids. CDR3 in DNA: TGTGCCAGCGAGACAGTCTATGGCTACACCTTC. Its translation: CASETVYGYTF.

This sequence joins TRBV7-9 and TRBJ1-1; D not certain. The germline V gene has CDR1 SEHNR and CDR2 FQNEAQ (reference sequence). This CDR3 is 14 amino acids long. V lost 5 bases, J lost 1 base, and 11 bases lay in between. The chain's CDR3 is CASSPSGKNTEAFF. The DNA of the CDR3 is TGTGCCAGCAGCCCTAGTGGTAAGAACACTGAAGCTTTCTTT. Full variable domain (outside the CDR3, taken from reference TRBV7-9 and TRBJ1-1): DTGVSQNPRHKITKRGQNVTFRCDPISEHNRLYWYRQTLGQGPEFLTYFQNEAQLEKSRLLSDRFSAERPKGSFSTLEIQRTEQGDSAMYLCASSPSGKNTEAFFGQGTRLTVV.

The chain couples TRBV10-3 to TRBJ2-7; 11 bases line up with TRBD2. The CDR3 sequence is 15 residues long. Germline CDR1 reads ENHRY; CDR2 reads SYGVKD. The CDR3 is CASGAKLAGDHEQYF. DNA of the CDR3: TGTGCATCGGGGGCAAAACTAGCGGGAGACCACGAGCAGTACTTC.

The rearrangement links TRBV10-2 to TRBJ2-7, with 10 bases aligning to TRBD2. The CDR3 consists of 16 residues. J gave up 6 bases and V 7 bases, and 15 bases lay outside the gene matches. CDR1 and CDR2 (germline): WSHSY, SAAADI. The CDR3 region has the DNA TGCGCCAGCACGGTCGGTAGCGGGAGGTTTTTTTTCGAGCAGTACTTC. This translates into CASTVGSGRFFFEQYF.

The chain combines TRBV27 with TRBJ1-2; 8 bases are a match to TRBD1. J lost 5 bases, V lost 2 bases, and 7 bases had no gene match. CDR1 and CDR2 from the germline V gene are MNHEY and SMNVEV (reference sequence). The CDR3 has 15 amino acids. In DNA, the CDR3 is TGTGCCAGCAGTTTAACGACGGGGACAGGATATGGCTACACCTTC. It codes for CASSLTTGTGYGYTF.

The chain recombines TRBV14 with TRBJ1-1; possibly TRBD1 for D (6 bases). The CDR3 sequence is 14 residues long. Germline-derived CDR1 and CDR2 are SGHDN and FVKESK. V was cut by 4 bases and J by 3 bases, with 12 bases left in between. The CDR3 sequence is CASSRGGADTEAFF. The CDR3 DNA reads as TGTGCCAGCAGCCGGGGGGGGGCGGACACTGAAGCTTTCTTT.

The chain uses TRBV30 and TRBJ2-6; TRBD1 matches at 9 bases. CDR1 GTSNPN and CDR2 SVGIG come from the germline V gene (reference sequence). Trimming removed 0 bases from V and 4 bases from J; junction bases left unmatched: 10. The CDR3 spans 18 residues. Here the CDR3 reads CAWSVDGTGSRGANVLTF. CDR3 bases: TGTGCCTGGAGTGTAGATGGGACAGGGAGCCGCGGGGCCAACGTCCTGACTTTC.